The clone carrying this T cell receptor beta chain has only a few counts. The CDR3 covers 15 residues. The junction had 6 bases not matched to a gene; V was cut back by 4 bases and J by 6 bases. Germline V gene data show CDR1 as SGHTA and CDR2 as FQGNSA. The sample comes from a study of blood T cells in healthy people across ages. Alongside a J-beta primer mix, a sample-barcoded 5' primer served in a second PCR lasting roughly 6 to 11 cycles. MiXCR was run by TCRdb on the 5' RACE reads, yielding one entry per CDR3 protein. Of roughly 680,000 distinct CDR3 sequences listed, 52% were seen once; the top ten hold approximately 15%.

Sequencing input: blood. The sequence was collected from a woman of 80 years or more in good health. The chain is built from TRBV7-2 and TRBJ2-3, with 11 bases aligning to TRBD2. CDR3 protein: CASSSIAGGRDTQYF. As DNA, the CDR3 is TGTGCCAGCAGCTCCATAGCGGGGGGGCGGGATACGCAGTATTTT. The full variable domain, completed using reference TRBV7-2 and TRBJ2-3, is GAGVSQSPSNKVTEKGKDVELRCDPISGHTALYWYRQSLGQGLEFLIYFQGNSAPDKSGLPSDRFSAERTGGSVSTLTIQRTQQEDSAVYLCASSSIAGGRDTQYFGPGTRLTVL.